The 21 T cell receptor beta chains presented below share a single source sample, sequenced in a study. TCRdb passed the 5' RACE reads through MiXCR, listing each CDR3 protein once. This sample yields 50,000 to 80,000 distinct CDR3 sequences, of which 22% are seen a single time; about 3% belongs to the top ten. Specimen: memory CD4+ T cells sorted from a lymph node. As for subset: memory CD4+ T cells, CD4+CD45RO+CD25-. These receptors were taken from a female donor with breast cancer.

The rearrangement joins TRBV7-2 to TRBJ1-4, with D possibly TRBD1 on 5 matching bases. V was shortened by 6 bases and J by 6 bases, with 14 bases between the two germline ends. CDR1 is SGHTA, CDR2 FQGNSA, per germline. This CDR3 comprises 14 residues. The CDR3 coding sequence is TGTGCCAGCAGTCAAGGGGACGGCCATGAAAAACTGTTTTTT. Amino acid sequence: CASSQGDGHEKLFF.

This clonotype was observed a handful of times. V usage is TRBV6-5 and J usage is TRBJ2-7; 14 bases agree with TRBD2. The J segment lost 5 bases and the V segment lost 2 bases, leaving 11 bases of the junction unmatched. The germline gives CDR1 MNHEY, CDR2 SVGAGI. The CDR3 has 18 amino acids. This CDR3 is CASSYVGGGTSGSHEQYF. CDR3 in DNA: TGTGCCAGCAGTTACGTGGGCGGAGGGACTAGCGGGAGCCACGAGCAGTACTTC.

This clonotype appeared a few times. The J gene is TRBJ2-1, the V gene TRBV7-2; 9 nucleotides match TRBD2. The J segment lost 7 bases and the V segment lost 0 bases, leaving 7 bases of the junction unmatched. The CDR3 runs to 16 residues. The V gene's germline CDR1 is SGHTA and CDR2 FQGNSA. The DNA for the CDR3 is TGTGCCAGCAGCTTAGCAGCAGCGGGGGGTTGGAATGAGCAGTTCTTC. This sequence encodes CASSLAAAGGWNEQFF.

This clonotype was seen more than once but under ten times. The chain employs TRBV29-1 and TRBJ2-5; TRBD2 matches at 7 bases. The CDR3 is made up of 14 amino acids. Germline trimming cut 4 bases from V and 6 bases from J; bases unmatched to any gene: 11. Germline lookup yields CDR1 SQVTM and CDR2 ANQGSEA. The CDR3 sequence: CSVVFLGGIQTQYF. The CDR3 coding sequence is TGCAGCGTTGTCTTCCTGGGGGGGATACAGACCCAGTACTTC.

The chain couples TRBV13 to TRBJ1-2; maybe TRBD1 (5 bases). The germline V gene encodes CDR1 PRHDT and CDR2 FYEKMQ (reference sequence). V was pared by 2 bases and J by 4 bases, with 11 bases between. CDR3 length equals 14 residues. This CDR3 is CASSLSPDSYGYTF. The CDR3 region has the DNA TGTGCCAGCAGCTTAAGCCCCGACAGCTATGGCTACACCTTC.

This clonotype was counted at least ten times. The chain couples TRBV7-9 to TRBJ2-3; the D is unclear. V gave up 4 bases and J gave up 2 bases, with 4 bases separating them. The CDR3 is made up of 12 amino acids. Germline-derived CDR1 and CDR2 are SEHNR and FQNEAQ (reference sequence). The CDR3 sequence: CASSSNTDTQYF. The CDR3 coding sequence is TGTGCCAGCAGCTCAAACACAGATACGCAGTATTTT.

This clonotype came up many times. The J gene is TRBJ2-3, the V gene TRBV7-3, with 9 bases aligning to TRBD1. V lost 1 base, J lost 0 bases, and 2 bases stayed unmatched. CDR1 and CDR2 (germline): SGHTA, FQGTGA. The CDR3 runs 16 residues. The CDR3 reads CASSLNRGLSTDTQYF. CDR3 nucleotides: TGTGCCAGCAGCTTAAACAGGGGGCTCAGCACAGATACGCAGTATTTT.

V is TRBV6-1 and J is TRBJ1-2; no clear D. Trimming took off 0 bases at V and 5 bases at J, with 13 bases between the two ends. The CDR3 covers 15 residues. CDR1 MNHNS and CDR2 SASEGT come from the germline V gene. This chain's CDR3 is CASSEAEAPAYGYTF. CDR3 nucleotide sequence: TGTGCCAGCAGTGAAGCTGAGGCCCCTGCATATGGCTACACCTTC.

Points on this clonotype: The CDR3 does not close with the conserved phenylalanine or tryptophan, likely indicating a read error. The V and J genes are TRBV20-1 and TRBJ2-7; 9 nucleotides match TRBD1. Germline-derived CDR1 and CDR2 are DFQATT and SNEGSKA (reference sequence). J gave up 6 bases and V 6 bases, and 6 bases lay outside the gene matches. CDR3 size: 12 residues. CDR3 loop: CSALDRGSEQYI. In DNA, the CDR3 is TGCAGTGCCCTCGACAGGGGGTCCGAGCAGTACATC.

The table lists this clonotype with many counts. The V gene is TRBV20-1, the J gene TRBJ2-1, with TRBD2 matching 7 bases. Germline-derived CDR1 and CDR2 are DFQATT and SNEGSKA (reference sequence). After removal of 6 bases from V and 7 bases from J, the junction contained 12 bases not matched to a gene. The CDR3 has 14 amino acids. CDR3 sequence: CSAKDFFGGNEQFF. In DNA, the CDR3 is TGCAGTGCAAAAGACTTCTTCGGGGGGAATGAGCAGTTCTTC.

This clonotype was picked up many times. The CDR3 nucleotides are TGTGCCAGCAGTTTGAAGACGGATCTCAATCAGCCCCAGCATTTT. Translation gives CASSLKTDLNQPQHF. The genes are TRBV12-3 or TRBV12-4 and TRBJ1-5; D is unresolved. V was cut by 3 bases and J by 3 bases, with 12 bases left in between. The CDR3 consists of 15 residues.

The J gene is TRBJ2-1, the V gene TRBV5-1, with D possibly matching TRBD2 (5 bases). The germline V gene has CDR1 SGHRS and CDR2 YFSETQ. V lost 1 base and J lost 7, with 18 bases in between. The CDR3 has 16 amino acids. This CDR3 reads CASSLSPKLGGNEQFF. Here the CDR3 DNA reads TGCGCCAGCAGCTTGTCCCCTAAACTAGGCGGGAATGAGCAGTTCTTC. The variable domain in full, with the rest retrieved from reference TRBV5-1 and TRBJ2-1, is KAGVTQTPRYLIKTRGQQVTLSCSPISGHRSVSWYQQTPGQGLQFLFEYFSETQRNKGNFPGRFSGRQFSNSRSEMNVSTLELGDSALYLCASSLSPKLGGNEQFFGPGTRLTVL.

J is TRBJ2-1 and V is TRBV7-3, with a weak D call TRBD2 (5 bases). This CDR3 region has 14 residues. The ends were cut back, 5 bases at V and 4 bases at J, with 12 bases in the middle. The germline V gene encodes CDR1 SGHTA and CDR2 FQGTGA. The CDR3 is CASSAGDPYNEQFF. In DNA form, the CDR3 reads TGTGCCAGCAGCGCCGGGGATCCGTACAATGAGCAGTTCTTC.

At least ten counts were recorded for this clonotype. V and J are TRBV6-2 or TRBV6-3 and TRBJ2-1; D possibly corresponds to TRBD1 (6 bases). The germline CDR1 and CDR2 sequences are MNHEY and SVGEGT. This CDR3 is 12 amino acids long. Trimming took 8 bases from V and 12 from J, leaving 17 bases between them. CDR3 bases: TGTGCCAGCGGAACAGGGACCGGTGGGCAGTTCTTC. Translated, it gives CASGTGTGGQFF.

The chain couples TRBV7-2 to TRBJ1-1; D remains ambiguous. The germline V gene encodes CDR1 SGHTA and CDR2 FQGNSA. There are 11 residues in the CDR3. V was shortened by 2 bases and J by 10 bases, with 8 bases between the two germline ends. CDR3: CASSLFEIAFF. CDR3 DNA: TGTGCCAGCAGCTTATTCGAGATAGCTTTCTTT.

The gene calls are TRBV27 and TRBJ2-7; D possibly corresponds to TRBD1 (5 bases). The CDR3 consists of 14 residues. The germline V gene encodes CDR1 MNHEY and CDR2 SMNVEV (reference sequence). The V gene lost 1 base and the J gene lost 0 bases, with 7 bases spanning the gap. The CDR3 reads CASSLYDSSYEQYF. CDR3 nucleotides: TGTGCCAGCAGTTTATACGACAGCTCCTACGAGCAGTACTTC.

The CDR3 reads CASSSTSGDEQYF. Written as DNA, the CDR3 is TGTGCCAGTAGTAGTACGTCCGGCGACGAGCAGTACTTC. This chain joins TRBV19 and TRBJ2-7; unclear D gene. Per the germline V gene, CDR1 is LNHDA and CDR2 is SQIVND (reference sequence). Trimming removed 4 bases at V and 5 bases at J, with 12 bases between. This CDR3 comprises 13 residues. Full variable domain (remainder filled in from reference TRBV19 and TRBJ2-7): DGGITQSPKYLFRKEGQNVTLSCEQNLNHDAMYWYRQDPGQGLRLIYYSQIVNDFQKGDIAEGYSVSREKKESFPLTVTSAQKNPTAFYLCASSSTSGDEQYFGPGTRLTVT.

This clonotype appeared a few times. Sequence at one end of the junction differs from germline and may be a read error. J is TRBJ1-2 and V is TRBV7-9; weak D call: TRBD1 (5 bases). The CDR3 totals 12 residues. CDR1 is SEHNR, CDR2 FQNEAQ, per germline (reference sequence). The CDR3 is CASSLAGDGHTF. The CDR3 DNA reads TGTGCCAGCAGCTTAGCAGGGGATGGCCACACCTTC.

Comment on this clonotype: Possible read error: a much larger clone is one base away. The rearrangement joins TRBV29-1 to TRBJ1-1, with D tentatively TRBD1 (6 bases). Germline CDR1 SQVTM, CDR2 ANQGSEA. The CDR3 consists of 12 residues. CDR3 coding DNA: TGCAGCGGTGGACAGATGAACACTGAAGCTCTCTTT. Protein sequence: CSGGQMNTEALF. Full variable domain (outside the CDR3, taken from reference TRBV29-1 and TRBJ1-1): SAVISQKPSRDICQRGTSLTIQCQVDSQVTMMFWYRQQPGQSLTLIATANQGSEATYESGFVIDKFPISRPNLTFSTLTVSNMSPEDSSIYLCSGGQMNTEALFGQGTRLTVV.

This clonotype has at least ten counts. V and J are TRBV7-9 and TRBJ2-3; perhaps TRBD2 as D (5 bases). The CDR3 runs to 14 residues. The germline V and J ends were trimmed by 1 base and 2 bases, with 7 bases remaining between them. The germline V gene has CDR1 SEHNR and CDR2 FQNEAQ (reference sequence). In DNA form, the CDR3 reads TGTGCCAGCAGCTTAGGAGCGGTCACAGATACGCAGTATTTT. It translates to CASSLGAVTDTQYF. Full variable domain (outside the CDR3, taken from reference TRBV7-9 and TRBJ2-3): DTGVSQNPRHKITKRGQNVTFRCDPISEHNRLYWYRQTLGQGPEFLTYFQNEAQLEKSRLLSDRFSAERPKGSFSTLEIQRTEQGDSAMYLCASSLGAVTDTQYFGPGTRLTVL.

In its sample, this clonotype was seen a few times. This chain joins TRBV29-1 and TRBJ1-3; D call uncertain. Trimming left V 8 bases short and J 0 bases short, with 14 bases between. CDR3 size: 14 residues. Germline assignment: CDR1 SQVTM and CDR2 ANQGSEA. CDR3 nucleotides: TGCAGCCCCCTCGACGCAGTCTCTGGAAACACCATATATTTT. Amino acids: CSPLDAVSGNTIYF.